Each of the 30 T cell receptor beta chains below was sequenced from the same sample in a study of T-cell reconstitution after alpha-beta-depleted transplantation in children. Preparation of the TCRbeta library involved a method that used unique molecular identifiers. TCRdb reprocessed the PCR reads via MiXCR and lists one record per CDR3 protein. The sample has around 500,000 distinct CDR3 sequences; 23% are singletons. The specimen comprised PBMCs, mostly from graft donor cells, sampled 360 days after TCRalphabeta/CD19-depleted stem cell transplant. Source of these receptors: a boy under two years old who had a stem cell transplant for acute myeloid leukemia, so the T cells may come from the graft donor.

This clonotype occurred many times. The gene calls are TRBV5-1 and TRBJ1-4; D call uncertain. V was shortened by 7 bases and J by 3 bases, with 19 bases between the two germline ends. Looked up from germline, CDR1 is SGHRS and CDR2 is YFSETQ. The CDR3 runs 16 residues. The chain's CDR3 is CASSDGSVRANEKLFF. The CDR3 DNA sequence: TGCGCCAGCTCCGATGGCTCTGTTAGGGCTAATGAAAAACTGTTTTTT.

J is TRBJ2-7 and V is TRBV6-1; no clear D gene. The CDR3 is 13 amino acids. The germline gives CDR1 MNHNS, CDR2 SASEGT. V gave up 2 bases and J gave up 4 bases, with 9 bases separating them. The CDR3 nucleotides are TGTGCCAGCAGTGAATTGGCAGAGTACGAGCAGTACGTC. Translating gives CASSELAEYEQYV.

This clonotype was seen repeatedly, ten times or more. The rearrangement uses TRBV29-1 and TRBJ1-1, with D unclear. Germline assignment: CDR1 SQVTM and CDR2 ANQGSEA. This CDR3 region has 14 residues. The V end was cut by 4 bases, the J end by 2 bases, with 14 bases between. CDR3 residues: CSVAREGKNTEAFF. CDR3 bases: TGCAGCGTTGCGAGGGAGGGAAAAAACACTGAAGCTTTCTTT.

This clonotype was counted ten times or more. This chain joins TRBV12-3 or TRBV12-4 and TRBJ1-1; 7 nucleotides agree with TRBD1. J gave up 2 bases and V 7 bases, and 7 bases lay outside the gene matches. This CDR3 has 14 residues. CDR3 region: CASTMGTVNTEAFF. Written as DNA, the CDR3 is TGTGCCAGCACCATGGGGACAGTAAACACTGAAGCTTTCTTT.

This clonotype appeared many times. CDR3 loop: CASSPAGVAGNIQYF. The CDR3 DNA reads as TGTGCCAGCAGCCCAGCCGGGGTTGCTGGAAACATTCAGTACTTC. V is TRBV7-9 and J is TRBJ2-4; maybe TRBD2 (5 bases). Germline V CDR1 and CDR2: SEHNR, FQNEAQ (reference sequence). V lost 5 bases, J lost 6 bases, and 17 bases lay in between. The CDR3 spans 15 residues.

This chain links TRBV4-1 with TRBJ2-3, with D possibly matching TRBD2 (6 bases). The CDR3 contains 15 residues. Trimming removed 6 bases from V and 2 bases from J, with 15 bases in between. Germline CDR1 and CDR2: MGHRA and YSYEKL. CDR3 sequence: CASSASGVDTDTQYF. DNA for the CDR3: TGCGCCAGCAGTGCCTCGGGGGTTGACACAGATACGCAGTATTTT.

This clonotype was recorded many times. This chain links TRBV7-2 with TRBJ2-1; D call uncertain. Trimming pared 2 bases from V and 9 bases from J, leaving 23 bases between. The CDR3 totals 17 residues. Germline CDR1 is SGHTA and CDR2 is FQGNSA. In DNA form, the CDR3 reads TGTGCCAGCAGCTTAAGAAGTGGGTCGACCCCCTTAAGTGAGCAGTTCTTC. This sequence encodes CASSLRSGSTPLSEQFF.

This clonotype was counted a few times. CDR3 region: CASSASGGAGDEQFF. CDR3 coding DNA: TGTGCCAGCAGTGCTTCGGGGGGGGCCGGCGATGAGCAGTTCTTC. The chain employs TRBV12-3 or TRBV12-4 and TRBJ2-1, with 8 bases lining up with TRBD2. CDR3 length: 15 amino acids. After removal of 5 bases from V and 8 bases from J, the junction contained 11 bases not matched to a gene.

This clonotype occurred many times. The V call is TRBV5-1, the J call TRBJ1-1; D ambiguous. Looked up from germline, CDR1 is SGHRS and CDR2 is YFSETQ. V dropped 0 bases and J dropped 0 bases, with 6 bases sitting between them. CDR3 length: 14 amino acids. The CDR3 here is CASSLGALNTEAFF. The CDR3 coding sequence is TGCGCCAGCAGCTTGGGGGCCTTGAACACTGAAGCTTTCTTT.

The CDR3 protein is CASSFSLPRYNEQFF. The CDR3 DNA reads as TGTGCCAGCAGTTTCTCTCTGCCCAGATACAATGAGCAGTTCTTC. The chain combines TRBV12-3 or TRBV12-4 with TRBJ2-1, with D unclear. CDR3 size: 15 residues. V was cut by 3 bases and J by 4 bases, with 13 bases left in between.

This chain joins TRBV5-1 and TRBJ2-3; a weak D match, TRBD1 (5 bases). CDR1 is SGHRS and CDR2 is YFSETQ in the germline V gene. The CDR3 contains 14 residues. V lost 4 bases, J lost 6 bases, and 15 bases lay in between. CDR3 region: CASSPERAGDTQYF. The DNA for the CDR3 is TGCGCCAGCAGCCCAGAACGGGCAGGGGATACGCAGTATTTT.

A single count supports this clonotype. The rearrangement uses TRBV6-2 or TRBV6-3 and TRBJ1-2; D ambiguous. Per germline, CDR1 MNHEY and CDR2 SVGEGT. The CDR3 is made up of 14 amino acids. The V end lost 6 bases, the J end lost 2 bases, and 13 bases lay between the germline ends. The CDR3 loop reads CASSRRALNYGYTF. CDR3 in DNA: TGTGCCAGCAGCCGGCGGGCTCTGAACTATGGCTACACCTTC.

This chain uses TRBV7-9 with TRBJ1-6, with D uncertain. The CDR3 has 14 amino acids. Germline-derived CDR1 and CDR2 are SEHNR and FQNEAQ (reference sequence). Trimming stripped 3 bases from V and 14 bases from J, with 17 bases between. The DNA of the CDR3 is TGTGCCAGCAGCTTTGGGCCGGTTGTGGAGGCCCTCCACTTT. Amino acid sequence: CASSFGPVVEALHF.

Only a few counts were recorded for this clonotype. The chain carries TRBV9 and TRBJ2-3, with D perhaps matching TRBD1 (6 bases). The germline V and J ends were trimmed by 3 bases and 4 bases, with 12 bases remaining between them. Germline assignment: CDR1 SGDLS and CDR2 YYNGEE. The CDR3 is 14 amino acids. The CDR3 loop is CASSEQGIADTQYF. DNA for the CDR3: TGTGCCAGCAGCGAACAGGGTATTGCAGATACGCAGTATTTT. The variable domain in full, with the rest retrieved from reference TRBV9 and TRBJ2-3, is DSGVTQTPKHLITATGQRVTLRCSPRSGDLSVYWYQQSLDQGLQFLIQYYNGEERAKGNILERFSAQQFPDLHSELNLSSLELGDSALYFCASSEQGIADTQYFGPGTRLTVL.

Only a few counts were recorded for this clonotype. This sequence joins TRBV20-1 and TRBJ1-1; possible D gene TRBD1, 6 bases. This CDR3 is built from 11 residues. V was shortened by 5 bases and J by 5 bases, with 9 bases between the two germline ends. Germline loops: CDR1 DFQATT, CDR2 SNEGSKA (reference sequence). CDR3 protein: CSAVRGTEAFF. The CDR3 bases are TGCAGTGCTGTGAGGGGGACTGAAGCTTTCTTT.

The chain combines TRBV7-2 with TRBJ2-7, with D perhaps matching TRBD1 (5 bases). The CDR3 spans 14 residues. In germline, CDR1 is SGHTA, CDR2 FQGNSA. V was cut by 5 bases and J by 0 bases, with 11 bases left in between. CDR3 DNA sequence: TGTGCCAGCAGCCCCCGACAGTACTCCTACGAGCAGTACGTC. Amino acids: CASSPRQYSYEQYV.

The chain carries TRBV27 and TRBJ1-3; no reliable D call. Trimming stripped 3 bases from V and 2 bases from J, with 17 bases between. Per the germline V gene, CDR1 is MNHEY and CDR2 is SMNVEV (reference sequence). This CDR3 is 17 amino acids long. The chain's CDR3 is CASSFVGEGGPGNTIYF. The DNA of the CDR3 is TGTGCCAGCAGTTTCGTGGGTGAGGGAGGACCTGGAAACACCATATATTTT.

In its sample, this clonotype was seen a few times. This chain uses TRBV6-5 with TRBJ2-1; TRBD1 matches at 7 bases. Trimming at V came to 0 bases and at J to 7 bases, leaving 3 bases not matched to a gene. In germline, CDR1 is MNHEY, CDR2 SVGAGI. The CDR3 is 14 residues long. The CDR3 DNA reads TGTGCCAGCAGTTACTCAATACAGGGGAATGAGCAGTTCTTC. Protein: CASSYSIQGNEQFF.

This clonotype was observed many times. The chain couples TRBV20-1 to TRBJ2-1; TRBD2 aligns across 9 bases. CDR1 and CDR2 (germline): DFQATT, SNEGSKA (reference sequence). The CDR3 has 16 residues. V lost 3 bases, J lost 4 bases, and 10 bases stayed unmatched. CDR3 sequence: CSASGLAGSDYNEQFF. CDR3 nucleotides: TGCAGTGCTAGCGGGCTAGCGGGAAGCGATTACAATGAGCAGTTCTTC.

Worth noting for this clonotype: A much more abundant neighbour one base away suggests this may be a read error. The rearrangement uses TRBV6-6 and TRBJ2-3; D gene uncertain. Germline V gene sequence: CDR1 MNHNY, CDR2 SVGAGI (reference sequence). The CDR3 contains 12 residues. Trimming stripped 2 bases from V and 4 bases from J, with 4 bases between. This chain's CDR3 is CASSYGSDTQYF. CDR3 coding DNA: TGTGCCAGCAGTTACGGGTCAGATACGCAGTATTTT.

This clonotype has at least ten counts. The J gene is TRBJ1-1, the V gene TRBV4-3; D uncertain. The CDR3 runs to 15 residues. Germline loops: CDR1 LGHNA, CDR2 YSLEER. V was pared by 2 bases and J by 2 bases, with 12 bases between. The CDR3 DNA sequence: TGCGCCAGCAGCCAAATCGGCCAACCTAACACTGAAGCTTTCTTT. Encoded protein: CASSQIGQPNTEAFF.

This chain joins TRBV27 and TRBJ2-1; D is perhaps TRBD2 (5 bases). The CDR3 is 15 residues long. Germline V gene sequence: CDR1 MNHEY, CDR2 SMNVEV (reference sequence). Trimming took off 3 bases at V and 3 bases at J, with 12 bases between the two ends. CDR3 DNA: TGTGCCAGCAGTTTGGACTTGCTGGGCTACAATGAGCAGTTCTTC. Translating gives CASSLDLLGYNEQFF.

This clonotype was recorded a few times. This chain uses TRBV20-1 with TRBJ1-1; 9 bases are a match to TRBD1. CDR1 and CDR2 from the germline V gene are DFQATT and SNEGSKA (reference sequence). With 7 bases clipped from V and 5 bases from J, the junction kept 8 bases outside the gene matches. This CDR3 contains 13 residues. The CDR3 spells CSDVRTGDTEAFF. Written as DNA, the CDR3 is TGCAGTGATGTTCGGACAGGGGATACTGAAGCTTTCTTT.

V usage is TRBV6-2 or TRBV6-3 and J usage is TRBJ2-5; 8 bases map to TRBD1. CDR1 is MNHEY, CDR2 SVGEGT, per germline. The CDR3 has 14 amino acids. The J segment lost 5 bases and the V segment lost 6 bases, leaving 8 bases of the junction unmatched. CDR3 in amino acids: CASRRTGRTETQYF. The CDR3 region has the DNA TGTGCCAGCAGGCGGACAGGGCGCACGGAGACCCAGTACTTC.

The CDR3 nucleotides read TGCAGTGCCCTGACAGGGGTCGCACCCAATCAGCCCCAGCATTTT. This gives the protein CSALTGVAPNQPQHF. The chain couples TRBV20-1 to TRBJ1-5, with 8 bases aligning to TRBD1. From germline, CDR1 is DFQATT and CDR2 SNEGSKA (reference sequence). V was clipped by 6 bases and J by 3 bases; unmatched bases: 10. This CDR3 contains 15 residues.

This clonotype was observed at least ten times. The CDR3 DNA reads TGTGCCAGCGCAGGACCGGGAAGATTAGAGACCCAGTACTTC. As protein: CASAGPGRLETQYF. The rearrangement uses TRBV12-3 or TRBV12-4 and TRBJ2-5, with D possibly being TRBD2 (5 bases). The CDR3 totals 14 residues. V gave up 8 bases and J gave up 4 bases, with 17 bases separating them.

This clonotype was detected many times. V usage is TRBV12-3 or TRBV12-4 and J usage is TRBJ2-3; 8 nucleotides match TRBD1. The CDR3 has 14 amino acids. J gave up 4 bases and V 6 bases, and 6 bases lay outside the gene matches. The CDR3 nucleotides are TGTGCCAGCAGCCCGGACAGGGAGGCAGATACGCAGTATTTT. Residues: CASSPDREADTQYF.

The chain is built from TRBV6-5 and TRBJ2-5; TRBD1 is a possible D gene (6 bases). The CDR3 extends over 14 amino acids. CDR1 MNHEY and CDR2 SVGAGI come from the germline V gene. Trimming left V 2 bases short and J 5 bases short, with 12 bases between. CDR3 DNA sequence: TGTGCCAGCAGTTACCGAGGGGGAGTGGAGACCCAGTACTTC. Its translation is CASSYRGGVETQYF.

This clonotype came up many times. The genes are TRBV4-3 and TRBJ2-3; TRBD1 matches 9 bases. This CDR3 has 16 amino acids. The V gene end was trimmed by 4 bases and the J gene end by 0 bases; junction bases not matched to a gene: 5. Looked up from germline, CDR1 is LGHNA and CDR2 is YSLEER. CDR3: CASSRGQGRSTDTQYF. CDR3 nucleotides: TGCGCCAGCAGCCGAGGACAGGGGAGGAGCACAGATACGCAGTATTTT.

V gene TRBV2 combines with J gene TRBJ2-5; tentative D call: TRBD2 (6 bases). The CDR3 spans 14 residues. V lost 5 bases, J lost 5 bases, and 15 bases lay in between. The germline gives CDR1 SNHLY, CDR2 FYNNEI. This chain's CDR3 is CASSSGGSSETQYF. The CDR3 nucleotides are TGTGCCAGCAGTTCCGGAGGGTCGTCTGAGACCCAGTACTTC.